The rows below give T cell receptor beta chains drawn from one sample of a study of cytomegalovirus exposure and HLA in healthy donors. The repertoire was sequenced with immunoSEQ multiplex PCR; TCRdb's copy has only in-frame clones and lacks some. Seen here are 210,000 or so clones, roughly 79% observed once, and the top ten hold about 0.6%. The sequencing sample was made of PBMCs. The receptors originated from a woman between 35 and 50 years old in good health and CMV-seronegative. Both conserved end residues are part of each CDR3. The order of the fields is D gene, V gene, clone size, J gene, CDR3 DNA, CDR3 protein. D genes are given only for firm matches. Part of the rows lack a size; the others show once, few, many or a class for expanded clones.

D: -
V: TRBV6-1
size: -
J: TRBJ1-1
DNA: TGTGCCAGCAGTCTGCGGACAGAGTTGTTCTTT
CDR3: CASSLRTELFF

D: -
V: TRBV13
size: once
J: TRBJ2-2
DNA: TGTGCCAGCAACCAGGGGCGTACCGGGGAGCTGTTTTTT
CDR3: CASNQGRTGELFF

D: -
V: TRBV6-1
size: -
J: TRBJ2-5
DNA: TGTGCCAGCAGTGAGGGAAGGGGTCGGACCCAGTACTTC
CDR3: CASSEGRGRTQYF

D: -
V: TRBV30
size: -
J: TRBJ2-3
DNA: TGTGCCTGGACTCCTACCCAACGGAGCGTTCGCACAGATACGCAGTATTTT
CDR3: CAWTPTQRSVRTDTQYF

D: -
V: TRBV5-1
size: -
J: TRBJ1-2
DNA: TGCGCCAGCAGAACAAGCAGGGCTAACTATGGCTACACCTTC
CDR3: CASRTSRANYGYTF

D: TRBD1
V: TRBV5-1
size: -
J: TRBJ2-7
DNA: TGCGCCAGCGCGCTTCAAGGACAGGGGGGCTACGAGCAGTACTTC
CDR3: CASALQGQGGYEQYF

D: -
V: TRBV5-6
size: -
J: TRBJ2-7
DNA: TGTGCCAGCAGCTTTAGTAAACAGGAGATACCGGGCGAGCAGTACTTC
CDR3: CASSFSKQEIPGEQYF

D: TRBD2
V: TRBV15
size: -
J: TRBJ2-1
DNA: TGTGCCACCAGCAGAGATATGGGTCTAGCGGGGAGGAATGAGCAGTTCTTC
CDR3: CATSRDMGLAGRNEQFF

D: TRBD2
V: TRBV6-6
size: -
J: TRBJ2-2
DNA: TGTGCCAGCAGTTACTCACGGGAGGGGACCGGGGAGCTGTTTTTT
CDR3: CASSYSREGTGELFF

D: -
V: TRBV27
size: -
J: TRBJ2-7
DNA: TGTGCCAGCAGTTTAGTAGGGAGCTCCTACGAGCAGTACTTC
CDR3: CASSLVGSSYEQYF

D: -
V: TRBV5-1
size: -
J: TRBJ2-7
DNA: TGCGCCAGCAGCCTAACACAGGGTGGCAGCTCCTACGAGCAGTACTTC
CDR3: CASSLTQGGSSYEQYF

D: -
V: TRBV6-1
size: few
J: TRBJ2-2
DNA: TGTGCCAGCAGTGCTTTGACGGGTATCACCGGGGAGCTGTTTTTT
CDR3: CASSALTGITGELFF

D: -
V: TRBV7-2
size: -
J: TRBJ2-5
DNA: TGTGCCAGCAGCTTAGCTGGCAGACCGGCGGGTGAGACCCAGTACTTC
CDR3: CASSLAGRPAGETQYF

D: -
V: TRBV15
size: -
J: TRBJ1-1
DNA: TGTGCCACCAGCTGGAGCCGGGACACTGAAGCTTTCTTT
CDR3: CATSWSRDTEAFF

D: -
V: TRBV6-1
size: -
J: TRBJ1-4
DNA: TGTGCCAGCAGTCAGGGTCGGACGCAAAATGAAAAACTGTTTTTT
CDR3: CASSQGRTQNEKLFF

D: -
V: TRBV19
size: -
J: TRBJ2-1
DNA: TGTGCCAGTAGTATAGTCCGGAATGAGCAGTTCTTC
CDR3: CASSIVRNEQFF

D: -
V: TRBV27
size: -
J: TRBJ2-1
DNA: TGTGCCAGCAGTTGGAGAGTTAGCTCCTACAATGAGCAGTTCTTC
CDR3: CASSWRVSSYNEQFF

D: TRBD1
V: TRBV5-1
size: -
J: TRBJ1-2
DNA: TGCGCCAGCAGCTTGGTCCCGGGACAGGGGATGGGCTACACCTTC
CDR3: CASSLVPGQGMGYTF

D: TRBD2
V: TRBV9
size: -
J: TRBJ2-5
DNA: TGTGCCAGCAGCGTAGGGGGGGGTCCCCGGGAGACCCAGTACTTC
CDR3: CASSVGGGPRETQYF

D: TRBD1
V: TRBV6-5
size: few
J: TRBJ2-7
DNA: TGTGCCAGCGTGAGGGGGCGAGGAGCCTACGAGCAGTACTTC
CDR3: CASVRGRGAYEQYF

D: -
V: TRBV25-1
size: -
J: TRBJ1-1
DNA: TGTGCCAGCAGGCTCCAAACGGACTACACTGAAGCTTTCTTT
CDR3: CASRLQTDYTEAFF

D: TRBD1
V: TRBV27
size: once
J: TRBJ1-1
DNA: TGTGCCAGCAGCTCACGGACAGGGGTTGGGAACACTGAAGCTTTCTTT
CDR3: CASSSRTGVGNTEAFF

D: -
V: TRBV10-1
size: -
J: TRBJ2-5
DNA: TGCGCCAGCAGTGAGACCCTAGCGACGGAGACCCAGTACTTC
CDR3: CASSETLATETQYF

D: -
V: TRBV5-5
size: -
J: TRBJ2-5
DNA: TGTGCCAGCAGACGTCTCGGGGTGGGGCAAGAGACCCAGTACTTC
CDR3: CASRRLGVGQETQYF

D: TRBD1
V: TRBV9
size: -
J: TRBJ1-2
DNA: TGTGCCAGCAGCGTAGGCGGACAGGGAGGGTTTGGCTACACCTTC
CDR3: CASSVGGQGGFGYTF

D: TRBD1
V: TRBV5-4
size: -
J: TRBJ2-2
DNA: TGTGCCAGCAGCTTCGGACAGGATGGCGGGGAGCTGTTTTTT
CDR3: CASSFGQDGGELFF

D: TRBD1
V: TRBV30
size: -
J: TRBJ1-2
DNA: TGTGCCTGGAGTGTAAGAACAGGGGGCGATGGCTACACCTTC
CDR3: CAWSVRTGGDGYTF

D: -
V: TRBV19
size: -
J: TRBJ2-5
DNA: TGTGCCAGTAGCCTGGGGCCCCAAGAGACCCAGTACTTC
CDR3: CASSLGPQETQYF

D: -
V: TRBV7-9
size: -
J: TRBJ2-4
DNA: TGTGCCAGCAGCTTATTGGCGGGGGCGGGCATTCAGTACTTC
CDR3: CASSLLAGAGIQYF

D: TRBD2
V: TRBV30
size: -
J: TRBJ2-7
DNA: TGTGCCTGGAGTCCAGGTAGCGGGGACGAGCAGTACTTC
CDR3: CAWSPGSGDEQYF

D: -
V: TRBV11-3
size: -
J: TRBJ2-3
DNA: TGTGCCAGCAGCTTCGGGGAAGAAGATACGCAGTATTTT
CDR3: CASSFGEEDTQYF

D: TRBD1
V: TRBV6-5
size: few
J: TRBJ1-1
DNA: TGTGCCAGCAGTCTACGAGGACAGGGGAACACTGAAGCTTTCTTT
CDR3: CASSLRGQGNTEAFF

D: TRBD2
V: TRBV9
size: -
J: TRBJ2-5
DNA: TGTGCCAGCAGCGTAAGGGGACTAGCGGTCCAAGAGACCCAGTACTTC
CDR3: CASSVRGLAVQETQYF

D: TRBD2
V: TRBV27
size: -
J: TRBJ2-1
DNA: TGTGCCAGCAGACATCTAGCGGGGGGGCCTGAGCAGTTCTTC
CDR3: CASRHLAGGPEQFF

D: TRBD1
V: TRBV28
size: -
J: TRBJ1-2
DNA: TGTGCCAGCAGTTTCTCGGGACAGGGAATGGACAAAACGTTTGGCTACACCTTC
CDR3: CASSFSGQGMDKTFGYTF

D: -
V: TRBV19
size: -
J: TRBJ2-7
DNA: TGTGCCAGTAGTACAGGGATAGGGGCCTACGAGCAGTACTTC
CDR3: CASSTGIGAYEQYF

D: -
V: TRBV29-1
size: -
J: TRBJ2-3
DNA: TGCAGCGTTGAACAGGGGCGCCCAGATACGCAGTATTTT
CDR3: CSVEQGRPDTQYF

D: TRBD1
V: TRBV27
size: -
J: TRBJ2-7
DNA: TGTGCCAGCAGACGCGGACAGGGAGATTCCTACGAGCAGTACTTC
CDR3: CASRRGQGDSYEQYF